The rows below give T cell receptor beta chains drawn from one sample of a study of PD-L1 blockade in urothelial cancer. Repertoires were generated with immunoSEQ multiplex PCR, while TCRdb's copy carries only in-frame clones and drops some. The sample consists of 85,000 to 100,000 clones, around 86% of them appearing once. The sequencing used PBMCs, collected around atezolizumab (anti-PD-L1) treatment. The receptors stem from a man aged 55 to 70 with urothelial cancer. The CDR3 runs from the conserved cysteine through the conserved F or W. The order of the fields is J gene, V gene, clone size, D gene, CDR3 DNA, CDR3 protein. D genes are given only for firm matches. Size is omitted from some rows. Given values are once, few, many or a class for expanded clones.

TRBJ2-3,TRBV6-4,NA,TRBD2,TGTGCCAGCAGTCCCTTAGCGGGGGGAAGTGATACGCAGTATTTT,CASSPLAGGSDTQYF
TRBJ2-7,TRBV7-9,NA,NA,TGTGCCAGCAGCTTGGCTCAGGGCTCAAGCGAGCAGTACTTC,CASSLAQGSSEQYF
TRBJ2-3,TRBV6-5,NA,NA,TGTGCCAGCAGTTATAAAGCCGGGATTCGCACAGATACGCAGTATTTT,CASSYKAGIRTDTQYF
TRBJ2-5,TRBV7-9,NA,NA,TGTGCCAGCGGCAGGGGGGCACGAGAGACCCAGTACTTC,CASGRGARETQYF
TRBJ2-3,TRBV6-5,few,NA,TGTGCCAGCAGCCTATCGATAAGCACAGATACGCAGTATTTT,CASSLSISTDTQYF
TRBJ2-3,TRBV9,NA,TRBD2,TGTGCCAGCAGCCCACGATCCTCGGTGGGGGGGAGCACAGATACGCAGTATTTT,CASSPRSSVGGSTDTQYF
TRBJ2-7,TRBV5-4,NA,TRBD2,TGTGCCAGCAGCCCCGACCCCGGGGGGGAACGCGAGCAGTACTTC,CASSPDPGGEREQYF
TRBJ2-1,TRBV29-1,NA,TRBD2,TGCAGCGTTGAAGATCCAGCGGGGTACAATGAGCAGTTCTTC,CSVEDPAGYNEQFF
TRBJ2-2,TRBV10-1,once,NA,TGCGCCAGCAGTGAAGGGGGTTCCACCGGGGAGCTGTTTTTT,CASSEGGSTGELFF
TRBJ2-7,TRBV5-1,NA,NA,TGCGCCAGCAGCTTGGCCGCGGTTGCCTACGAGCAGTACTTC,CASSLAAVAYEQYF
TRBJ2-1,TRBV7-6,NA,TRBD2,TGTGCCAGCAGCTCGACTAGCGATGAGCAGTTCTTC,CASSSTSDEQFF
TRBJ2-5,TRBV2,NA,TRBD2,TGTGCCAGCGGGGGGCCAGCGGGAGGGTCAGAGACCCAGTACTTC,CASGGPAGGSETQYF
TRBJ2-1,TRBV29-1,NA,TRBD2,TGCAGCGGATTCTTTGGGAGGGGTGAGCAGTTCTTC,CSGFFGRGEQFF
TRBJ2-2,TRBV30,NA,TRBD2,TGTGCCTGGGCGGGGGACACCGGGGAGCTGTTTTTT,CAWAGDTGELFF
TRBJ2-1,TRBV30,NA,TRBD2,TGTGCCTGGACTTTTACCCCCGGACTAGCGGGACACAAAAAAACCTACAATGAGCAGTTCTTC,CAWTFTPGLAGHKKTYNEQFF
TRBJ2-1,TRBV7-2,once,TRBD2,TGTGCCAGCAGCCCGCGGACCAGCGGGGGGGCCGTTGAGCAGTTCTTC,CASSPRTSGGAVEQFF
TRBJ2-3,TRBV6-6,NA,TRBD1,TGTGCCAGCGACAGGGGGACAGATACGCAGTATTTT,CASDRGTDTQYF
TRBJ2-7,TRBV15,few,NA,TGTGCCACTCCTTGGGGACACAGCTCCTACGAGCAGTACTTC,CATPWGHSSYEQYF
TRBJ2-7,TRBV5-1,NA,NA,TGCGCCAGCAGCTTAAGCGGCGAGCAGTACTTC,CASSLSGEQYF
TRBJ2-1,TRBV29-1,NA,TRBD2,TGCAGCGGGCGGGAGTACTACAATGAGCAGTTCTTC,CSGREYYNEQFF
TRBJ1-4,TRBV6-1,NA,NA,TGTGCCACCCTACGCGGGTTGGACAATGAAAAACTGTTTTTT,CATLRGLDNEKLFF
TRBJ2-7,TRBV7-2,NA,NA,TGTGCCAGCAGCTTAGACCTGAGCGAGCAGTACTTC,CASSLDLSEQYF
TRBJ2-7,TRBV7-9,NA,NA,TGTGCCAGCAGCCTGATGCAGGGGACCTACGAGCAGTACTTC,CASSLMQGTYEQYF
TRBJ1-5,TRBV28,NA,NA,TGTGCCAGCAGCTTGTCGGGTCAGCCCCAGCATTTT,CASSLSGQPQHF
TRBJ2-1,TRBV4-3,NA,TRBD2,TGCGCCAGCAGCCAAGATAGGCTAGCGGGGGGGGGTGAGCAGTTCTTC,CASSQDRLAGGGEQFF
TRBJ2-3,TRBV28,NA,TRBD2,TGTGCCAGCAGGGGGACTAGCGGCTCTTCTGATACGCAGTATTTT,CASRGTSGSSDTQYF
TRBJ2-1,TRBV2,NA,NA,TGTGCCAGCAGCCGCAACAGGGCCGATGAGCAGTTCTTC,CASSRNRADEQFF
TRBJ2-7,TRBV9,NA,TRBD2,TGTGCCAGCAGCACCTCCGGGAGGCGCGAGCAGTACTTC,CASSTSGRREQYF
TRBJ2-2,TRBV6-6,NA,NA,TGTGCCAGCAGTTCACAGGGAAGTTACACCGGGGAGCTGTTTTTT,CASSSQGSYTGELFF
TRBJ2-7,TRBV13,NA,TRBD2,TGTGCCAGCAGCTTAGGCGGGGGGTCGGGGAGCTCCTACGAGCAGTACTTC,CASSLGGGSGSSYEQYF
TRBJ2-3,TRBV6-5,NA,TRBD2,TGTGCCAGCAGCTCTAGCGGTTTCACAGATACGCAGTATTTT,CASSSSGFTDTQYF
TRBJ2-7,TRBV6-6,NA,NA,TGTGCCAGCAGTTACGACCAGGGCTACGAGCAGTACTTC,CASSYDQGYEQYF
TRBJ1-4,TRBV7-9,NA,NA,TGTGCCAGCAGCTCATCGGGAGGGGTGGATGAAAAACTGTTTTTT,CASSSSGGVDEKLFF
TRBJ2-7,TRBV18,NA,NA,TGTGCCAGCTCACCTGCTAGTTTATCGGGTGAGCAGTACTTC,CASSPASLSGEQYF
TRBJ1-1,TRBV9,NA,NA,TGTGCCAGCAGCGTAGGTCAGGGGAGATTGACTGAAGCTTTCTTT,CASSVGQGRLTEAFF
TRBJ1-4,TRBV6-1,NA,TRBD1,TGTACTTCTAATTCGGGACAGGGAGCGGAAAAACTGTTTTTT,CTSNSGQGAEKLFF
TRBJ2-3,TRBV19,few,TRBD1,TGTGCCAGTAGTATAGCCGACAGGGGCACAGATACGCAGTATTTT,CASSIADRGTDTQYF
TRBJ2-7,TRBV7-8,few,NA,TGTGCCAGCAGCTTAGGAGGGAACTACGAGCAGTACTTC,CASSLGGNYEQYF
TRBJ2-2,TRBV5-1,few,NA,TGCGCCAGCAGCTTGGCGTGGGCCACCGGGGAGCTGTTTTTT,CASSLAWATGELFF
TRBJ1-5,TRBV18,NA,NA,TGTGCCAGCTCAGCGGGATATAGCAATCAGCCCCAGCATTTT,CASSAGYSNQPQHF
TRBJ2-2,TRBV29-1,NA,NA,TGCAGCGCCGGAGCACCGGTATCGAACACCGGGGAGCTGTTTTTT,CSAGAPVSNTGELFF
TRBJ1-1,TRBV29-1,NA,NA,TGCAGCGTTGAACGGAATGTGGGGGGCACTGAAGCTTTCTTT,CSVERNVGGTEAFF
TRBJ2-3,TRBV5-1,NA,NA,TGCGCCAGCGGGAGGGGGGAGAGCACAGATACGCAGTATTTT,CASGRGESTDTQYF
TRBJ2-3,TRBV7-9,NA,TRBD2,TGTGCCAGCAGCTTAAGGATAGCGGGGGGTGGAGATACGCAGTATTTT,CASSLRIAGGGDTQYF